Shown below are 32 T cell receptor beta chains from a single sample sequenced in a study of T-cell reconstitution after alpha-beta-depleted transplantation in children. Unique molecular identifiers were incorporated during preparation of the TCRbeta library. Each CDR3 protein gets one entry after TCRdb re-called the PCR reads with MiXCR. The table records 500,000 or so distinct CDR3 sequences, approximately 29% of them present only once. The sequences come from PBMCs from the stem cell graft donor, collected from the stem cell graft. The receptors shown here come from a human donor who donated a stem cell graft to a child with aplastic anemia.

The chain joins TRBV14 to TRBJ2-1; D may be TRBD2 (5 bases). Looked up from germline, CDR1 is SGHDN and CDR2 is FVKESK. This CDR3 contains 17 residues. V lost 0 bases and J 0 bases, leaving 12 bases between the germline ends. CDR3 loop: CASSQDHGMSSYNEQFF. The CDR3, as DNA: TGTGCCAGCAGCCAAGATCACGGGATGAGCTCCTACAATGAGCAGTTCTTC.

This clonotype occurred a few times. The chain uses TRBV20-1 and TRBJ2-4, with D possibly matching TRBD2 (5 bases). The CDR3 has 14 residues. Germline values: CDR1 DFQATT, CDR2 SNEGSKA (reference sequence). V was clipped by 6 bases and J by 7 bases, with 19 bases between them. The CDR3 coding sequence is TGCAGTGCCCCCGTTCTAGCTGGGCTCAACATTCAGTACTTC. Translation: CSAPVLAGLNIQYF.

This chain links TRBV5-1 with TRBJ1-2, with D possibly TRBD1 on 5 matching bases. Germline-derived CDR1 and CDR2 are SGHRS and YFSETQ. This CDR3 is built from 15 residues. The V gene lost 4 bases and the J gene lost 2 bases, with 15 bases spanning the gap. The CDR3 region has the DNA TGCGCCAGCAGCGGTGGGGCCAGTGGAAACTATGGCTACACCTTC. It encodes CASSGGASGNYGYTF.

The chain links TRBV12-3 or TRBV12-4 to TRBJ1-3; D is unclear. V was shortened by 5 bases and J by 7 bases, with 9 bases between the two germline ends. There are 12 residues in the CDR3. The CDR3 region has the DNA TGTGCCAGCAGTCCTAATGTTAACACCATATATTTT. Translation gives CASSPNVNTIYF.

The chain couples TRBV12-3 or TRBV12-4 to TRBJ1-4; D unclear. The V gene lost 3 bases and the J gene lost 2 bases, with 13 bases spanning the gap. This CDR3 region has 16 residues. The chain's CDR3 is CASSLEGRATNEKLFF. Here the CDR3 DNA reads TGTGCCAGCAGTTTGGAGGGAAGGGCGACTAATGAAAAACTGTTTTTT.

This clonotype has only a few counts. The chain joins TRBV18 to TRBJ1-4; D is unclear. Trimming pared 2 bases from V and 0 bases from J, leaving 4 bases between. The germline gives CDR1 KGHSH, CDR2 LQKENI. CDR3 length equals 14 residues. The CDR3 loop is CASSPVTTNEKLFF. CDR3 coding DNA: TGTGCCAGCTCACCAGTTACAACTAATGAAAAACTGTTTTTT.

The chain joins TRBV7-2 to TRBJ2-7; no reliable D call. The CDR3 contains 15 residues. V was cut by 2 bases and J by 0 bases, with 11 bases left in between. Germline CDR1 and CDR2: SGHTA and FQGNSA. The CDR3 loop is CASSLLGASSYEQYV. The DNA for the CDR3 is TGTGCCAGCAGCTTACTTGGTGCTAGCTCCTACGAGCAGTACGTC.

The chain employs TRBV12-3 or TRBV12-4 and TRBJ2-7, with 8 bases fitting TRBD1. This CDR3 comprises 11 residues. The V segment lost 6 bases and the J segment 12 bases; nucleotides outside the gene matches: 7. CDR3 residues: CASSQGTGLYV. In nucleotides, the CDR3 is TGTGCCAGCAGCCAAGGGACAGGACTGTACGTC.

V gene TRBV29-1 combines with J gene TRBJ1-2; 7 nucleotides agree with TRBD1. CDR3 length: 12 residues. The germline V gene encodes CDR1 SQVTM and CDR2 ANQGSEA. Trimming took 8 bases from V and 6 from J; bases not matched to a gene: 9. CDR3 DNA: TGCAGCCCCCAAACAGGGGAGAATGGCTACACCTTC. Its protein product is CSPQTGENGYTF.

CDR3 loop: CASRGPDLETQYF. The CDR3 nucleotides read TGTGCCAGCAGAGGGCCGGACTTAGAGACCCAGTACTTC. The chain couples TRBV12-3 or TRBV12-4 to TRBJ2-5; D is perhaps TRBD2 (5 bases). V was pared by 6 bases and J by 4 bases, with 12 bases between. This CDR3 has 13 residues.

CDR3 protein: CSVETDRHTEAFF. CDR3 nucleotides: TGCAGCGTTGAAACAGACCGTCACACTGAAGCTTTCTTT. The rearrangement joins TRBV29-1 to TRBJ1-1, with unresolved D. Deletions cut 2 bases from V and 3 bases from J, with 10 bases between. Germline CDR1 is SQVTM and CDR2 is ANQGSEA. The CDR3 covers 13 residues.

The rearrangement links TRBV12-3 or TRBV12-4 to TRBJ2-5; D perhaps matches TRBD2 (6 bases). The V gene lost 1 base and the J gene lost 5 bases, with 20 bases spanning the gap. This CDR3 has 17 amino acids. In DNA form, the CDR3 reads TGTGCCAGCAGTTTAGGGATCACCGGGACTGTAGACGAGACCCAGTACTTC. It translates to CASSLGITGTVDETQYF.

This clonotype was found a few times. This chain uses TRBV12-3 or TRBV12-4 with TRBJ1-2, with 7 nucleotides matching TRBD1. This CDR3 has 15 amino acids. Unmatched junction bases numbered 14, after V lost 6 bases and J lost 7 bases. The CDR3 DNA follows: TGTGCCAGCAGCTCAGGGACAGCATTAGGTATTGGCTACACCTTC. It is translated as CASSSGTALGIGYTF.

The rearrangement joins TRBV3-1 to TRBJ1-2; 7 nucleotides match TRBD1. After removal of 2 bases from V and 7 bases from J, the junction contained 4 bases not matched to a gene. Germline V gene lookup returns CDR1 LGHDT and CDR2 YNNKEL (reference sequence). The CDR3 has 13 residues. The CDR3 DNA follows: TGTGCCAGCAGCCAACTAGGGGGCTCTGGCTACACCTTC. Translation gives CASSQLGGSGYTF.

Many counts were recorded for this clonotype. The chain recombines TRBV6-4 with TRBJ1-1, with 11 bases aligning to TRBD1. CDR1 and CDR2 (germline): MRHNA, SNTAGT. This CDR3 is 14 amino acids long. The V segment lost 6 bases and the J segment 4 bases; nucleotides outside the gene matches: 4. DNA for the CDR3: TGTGCCAGCAGCCCCGGGACAGGGGGCACTGAAGCTTTCTTT. Protein sequence: CASSPGTGGTEAFF.

The chain uses TRBV6-5 and TRBJ1-2; D is unresolved. Trimming pared 4 bases from V and 2 bases from J, leaving 14 bases between. The CDR3 loop spans 15 amino acids. Germline values: CDR1 MNHEY, CDR2 SVGAGI. The CDR3: CASSSSPWGNYGYTF. The CDR3 DNA reads TGTGCCAGCAGTTCCTCTCCATGGGGAAACTATGGCTACACCTTC.

The chain joins TRBV30 to TRBJ1-2; 9 nucleotides line up with TRBD1. Germline CDR1 GTSNPN, CDR2 SVGIG (reference sequence). The CDR3 loop spans 14 amino acids. V lost 2 bases and J lost 8; bases outside the gene matches: 9. CDR3 nucleotide sequence: TGTGCCTGGAGTACAGGGGGCCCCTCTGGGGGCTACACCTTC. Translating gives CAWSTGGPSGGYTF.

The chain carries TRBV20-1 and TRBJ2-7, with D tentatively TRBD1 (6 bases). The CDR3 totals 15 residues. The ends were cut back, 3 bases at V and 0 bases at J, with 15 bases in the middle. Germline V gene data show CDR1 as DFQATT and CDR2 as SNEGSKA (reference sequence). The CDR3 bases are TGCAGTGCTAGCATACGACAGGCCGACTCCTACGAGCAGTACTTC. The encoded protein is CSASIRQADSYEQYF.

Only one count was recorded for this clonotype. This chain connects TRBV5-5 to TRBJ2-3; weak D call: TRBD2 (5 bases). V dropped 3 bases and J dropped 0 bases, with 11 bases sitting between them. The CDR3 has 15 amino acids. Looked up from germline, CDR1 is SGHKS and CDR2 is YYEKEE (reference sequence). Here the CDR3 reads CASSSRTSSTDTQYF. CDR3 nucleotide sequence: TGTGCCAGCAGCTCGCGGACTTCTAGCACAGATACGCAGTATTTT.

A single count supports this clonotype. The rearrangement uses TRBV6-2 or TRBV6-3 and TRBJ1-5; D remains ambiguous. Germline V gene sequence: CDR1 MNHEY, CDR2 SVGEGT. The V end was cut by 6 bases, the J end by 1 base, with 10 bases between. The CDR3 is made up of 14 amino acids. The CDR3 DNA follows: TGTGCCAGCAGCAAGGACGGGAGCAATCAGCCCCAGCATTTT. Translation gives CASSKDGSNQPQHF.

This clonotype was seen at least ten times. This chain links TRBV27 with TRBJ2-7; weak D call: TRBD2 (5 bases). The CDR3 consists of 13 residues. With 3 bases removed from V and 1 base from J, the gap between germline ends came to 7 bases. CDR1 is MNHEY and CDR2 is SMNVEV in the germline V gene (reference sequence). The CDR3 nucleotides read TGTGCCAGCAGTTTGCGGGTTTCCTACGAGCAGTACGTC. The encoded protein is CASSLRVSYEQYV.

In its sample, this clonotype was seen a few times. The chain couples TRBV7-9 to TRBJ1-1; no firm D call. Trimming pared 1 base from V and 7 bases from J, leaving 10 bases between. The CDR3 covers 13 residues. The germline V gene encodes CDR1 SEHNR and CDR2 FQNEAQ (reference sequence). The CDR3 DNA follows: TGTGCCAGCAGCTTAGGAACGGCACTTGAAGCTTTCTTT. Its translation is CASSLGTALEAFF.

The rearrangement joins TRBV27 to TRBJ1-1; 8 bases match TRBD1. Germline loops: CDR1 MNHEY, CDR2 SMNVEV (reference sequence). Unmatched junction bases numbered 12, after V lost 5 bases and J lost 4 bases. The CDR3 loop spans 16 amino acids. CDR3 sequence (DNA): TGTGCCAGCAGTCCGAGACAGGGGCTAACGGGCACTGAAGCTTTCTTT. Translation gives CASSPRQGLTGTEAFF.

The rearrangement joins TRBV4-3 to TRBJ1-1; D gene unclear. The length of the CDR3 is 14 residues. The V end was cut by 4 bases, the J end by 4 bases, with 13 bases between. Germline CDR1 reads LGHNA; CDR2 reads YSLEER. The CDR3, as DNA: TGCGCCAGCAGCCCCGATAGAGGTGCCACTGAAGCTTTCTTT. It yields the protein CASSPDRGATEAFF.

The chain has TRBV18 and TRBJ2-1; 11 positions match TRBD2. Germline V gives CDR1 KGHSH, CDR2 LQKENI. V was clipped by 2 bases and J by 0 bases; unmatched bases: 9. The CDR3 sequence is 19 residues long. CDR3 nucleotides: TGTGCCAGCTCACCATTTGCGACTAGCGGGACTGCCTCCTACAATGAGCAGTTCTTC. Its protein product is CASSPFATSGTASYNEQFF.

This chain connects TRBV12-3 or TRBV12-4 to TRBJ2-7, with D unclear. Trimming took 7 bases from V and 7 from J, leaving 14 bases between them. The CDR3 has 12 amino acids. This CDR3 reads CASKNRFSEQYF. In DNA form, the CDR3 reads TGTGCCAGCAAAAACCGATTTAGTGAGCAGTACTTC.

V gene TRBV7-2 combines with J gene TRBJ2-3; D is uncertain. Per the germline V gene, CDR1 is SGHTA and CDR2 is FQGNSA. Trimming stripped 1 base from V and 1 base from J, with 12 bases between. CDR3 size: 16 residues. Written as DNA, the CDR3 is TGTGCCAGCAGCTTAGGAATTCGGATACGCACAGATACGCAGTATTTT. As protein: CASSLGIRIRTDTQYF.

This clonotype was found a few times. V is TRBV5-1 and J is TRBJ2-2; D is unresolved. The CDR3 sequence is 14 residues long. With 0 bases removed from V and 4 bases from J, the gap between germline ends came to 7 bases. Germline-derived CDR1 and CDR2 are SGHRS and YFSETQ. The CDR3 nucleotides are TGCGCCAGCAGCTTGGCCGACGGCACCGGGGAGCTGTTTTTT. This sequence encodes CASSLADGTGELFF.

The rearrangement links TRBV19 to TRBJ1-4; 9 nucleotides align to TRBD1. Germline V gene data show CDR1 as LNHDA and CDR2 as SQIVND (reference sequence). This CDR3 region has 15 residues. J was trimmed by 4 bases and V by 5 bases; bases with no gene match: 5. The DNA for the CDR3 is TGTGCCAGTAGTCCGACAGGGGGAAGTAATGAAAAACTGTTTTTT. Encoded protein: CASSPTGGSNEKLFF.

The V gene is TRBV19, the J gene TRBJ1-1; no clear D gene. The CDR3 is 13 amino acids. CDR1 and CDR2 from the germline V gene are LNHDA and SQIVND (reference sequence). V lost 11 bases and J 4 bases, leaving 17 bases between the germline ends. For the CDR3, the DNA is TGTGCCGCCGGAGGCCTCCTTTTCACTGAAGCTTTCTTT. It translates to CAAGGLLFTEAFF.

The gene calls are TRBV23-1 and TRBJ2-1, with unresolved D. TRBV23-1 is reported as an ORF; its role is uncertain. The CDR3 covers 13 residues. Trimming removed 6 bases at V and 9 bases at J, with 15 bases between. DNA for the CDR3: TGCGCCAGCAGCCTTCGGGTCACGGGTGAGCAGTTCTTC. Encoded protein: CASSLRVTGEQFF.

The V gene is TRBV5-1, the J gene TRBJ2-1; D may be TRBD2 (5 bases). Germline CDR1 is SGHRS and CDR2 is YFSETQ. The CDR3 totals 15 residues. Trimming removed 0 bases from V and 2 bases from J, with 9 bases in between. The CDR3 nucleotides read TGCGCCAGCAGCTTGGGGGCTAGCACCTACAATGAGCAGTTCTTC. It is translated as CASSLGASTYNEQFF.